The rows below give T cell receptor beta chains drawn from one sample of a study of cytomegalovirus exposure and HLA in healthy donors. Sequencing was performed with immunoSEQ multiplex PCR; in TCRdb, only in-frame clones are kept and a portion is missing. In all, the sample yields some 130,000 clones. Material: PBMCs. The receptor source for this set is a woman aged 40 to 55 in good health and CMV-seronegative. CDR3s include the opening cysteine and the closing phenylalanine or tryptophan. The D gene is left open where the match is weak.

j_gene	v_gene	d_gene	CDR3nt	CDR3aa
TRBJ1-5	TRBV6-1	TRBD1	TGTGCCAGCAGCGAACGGACAGGGATTAATCAGCCCCAGCATTTT	CASSERTGINQPQHF
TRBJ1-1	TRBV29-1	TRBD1	TGCAGCGTTAGGACAGGGGCCATGAACACTGAAGCTTTCTTT	CSVRTGAMNTEAFF
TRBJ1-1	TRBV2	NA	TGTGCCAGCAGTAAGGGGGGGCCCGACACTGAAGCTTTCTTT	CASSKGGPDTEAFF
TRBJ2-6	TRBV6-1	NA	TGTGCCAGCAGTACAGGAACAGGTGGGGCCAACGTCCTGACTTTC	CASSTGTGGANVLTF
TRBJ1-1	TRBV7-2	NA	TGTGCCAGCAGCTTATCGCTACGTGGCACTGAAGCTTTCTTT	CASSLSLRGTEAFF
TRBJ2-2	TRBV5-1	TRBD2	TGCGCCAGCAGCTTACTAGCGGGGGAGAACACCGGGGAGCTGTTTTTT	CASSLLAGENTGELFF
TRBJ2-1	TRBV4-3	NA	TGCGCCAGCAGCCGGGTCCAGGGGTCGAACTACAATGAGCAGTTCTTC	CASSRVQGSNYNEQFF
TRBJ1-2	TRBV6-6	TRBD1	TGTGCCAGCAGTTATATAGGGACAGAGAGTGGCTACACCTTC	CASSYIGTESGYTF
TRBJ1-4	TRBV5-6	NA	TGTGCCAGCCGAATTAACCGGCCAGGATATGAAAAACTGTTTTTT	CASRINRPGYEKLFF
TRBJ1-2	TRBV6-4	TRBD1	TGTGCCAGCAGTGACGGGCAGGGGGACTATGGCTACACCTTC	CASSDGQGDYGYTF
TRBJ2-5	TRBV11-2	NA	TGTGCCAGCAGCTTAGGCTACTCGCAGGGTGAAGAGACCCAGTACTTC	CASSLGYSQGEETQYF
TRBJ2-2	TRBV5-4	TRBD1	TGTGCCAGCAGAGCCCCGGGACAGGGAACTAACACCGGGGAGCTGTTTTTT	CASRAPGQGTNTGELFF
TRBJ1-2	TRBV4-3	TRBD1	TGCGCCAGCAGCCAAGAGACAGGGTCGGGGTATAACTATGGCTACACCTTC	CASSQETGSGYNYGYTF
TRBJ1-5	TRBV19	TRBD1	TGTGCCAGTACCCCAGGGGGAGGCTATAGCAATCAGCCCCAGCATTTT	CASTPGGGYSNQPQHF
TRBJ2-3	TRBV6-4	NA	TGTGCCAGCAGTGAAGAGGACACAGATACGCAGTATTTT	CASSEEDTDTQYF
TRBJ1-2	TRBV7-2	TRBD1	TGTGCCAGCAGCTTAGCGCGTTCACAGGGGTATGGCTACACCTTC	CASSLARSQGYGYTF
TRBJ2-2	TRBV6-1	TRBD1	TGTGCCAGCAGTGCAGGGGGCGAGGGCACCGGGGAGCTGTTTTTT	CASSAGGEGTGELFF
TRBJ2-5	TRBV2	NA	TGTGCCAGCAACCGCGAGGAGACCCAGTACTTC	CASNREETQYF
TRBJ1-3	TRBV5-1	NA	TGCGCCAGCAGCTCGGGGGGGTCCTCTGGAAACACCATATATTTT	CASSSGGSSGNTIYF
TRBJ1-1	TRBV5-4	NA	TGTGCCAGCAGCTTGTTTCAGGGCACTGAAGCTTTCTTT	CASSLFQGTEAFF
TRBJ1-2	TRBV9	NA	TGTGCCAGCAGCGTAGGGGAGGGGGGGCATGGCTACACCTTC	CASSVGEGGHGYTF
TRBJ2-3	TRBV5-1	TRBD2	TGCGCCAGCAGCTCTCCAAGCGGGGCCGACACAGATACGCAGTATTTT	CASSSPSGADTDTQYF
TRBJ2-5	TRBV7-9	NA	TGTGCCAGCAGCCCCCGCTCAGGGGCGAGCAGAGAGACCCAGTACTTC	CASSPRSGASRETQYF
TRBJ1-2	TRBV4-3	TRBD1	TGCGCCAGCAGCCAAGTAAAACAGGGGGACTATGGCTACACCTTC	CASSQVKQGDYGYTF